These 8 T cell receptor beta chains share one sample of origin, sequenced in a study of CD8+CD57+ T cells in acquired aplastic anemia. All sequencing subjects had displayed CD8+CD57+ cell expansion on flow cytometry. Genomic DNA, the template, was used for profiling of the TCR beta VDJ and CDR3. TCRdb itself ran the reads through MiXCR, one entry per CDR3 protein. The repertoire holds some 170,000 distinct CDR3 sequences, with 71% as singletons. The sample taken for sequencing was sorted CD4+, CD8+, or CD8+CD57+ T cells (not recorded which) from PBMCs. All receptors derive from a human donor with aplastic anemia.

The V call is TRBV7-9, the J call TRBJ1-1; tentative D call: TRBD1 (5 bases). Trimming shortened V by 4 bases and J by 1 base, and 10 bases separated the two germline ends. This CDR3 contains 14 residues. Germline lookup yields CDR1 SEHNR and CDR2 FQNEAQ (reference sequence). The CDR3 sequence: CASSSRDRNTEAFF. DNA of the CDR3: TGTGCCAGCAGCTCCCGGGACCGGAACACTGAAGCTTTCTTT.

The V and J genes are TRBV7-2 and TRBJ1-6; D unresolved. V lost 1 base to trimming and J lost 6 bases, with 10 bases between them. Germline V gene lookup returns CDR1 SGHTA and CDR2 FQGNSA. This CDR3 is built from 15 residues. CDR3: CASSLVVPSNSPLHF. CDR3 nucleotide sequence: TGTGCCAGCAGCTTAGTTGTTCCAAGTAATTCACCCCTCCACTTT. The full variable domain, rest sourced from reference TRBV7-2 and TRBJ1-6, is GAGVSQSPSNKVTEKGKDVELRCDPISGHTALYWYRQSLGQGLEFLIYFQGNSAPDKSGLPSDRFSAERTGGSVSTLTIQRTQQEDSAVYLCASSLVVPSNSPLHFGNGTRLTVT.

The table lists this clonotype with a few counts. This chain connects TRBV9 to TRBJ1-1, with TRBD1 identical over 8 bases. Germline V gene data show CDR1 as SGDLS and CDR2 as YYNGEE. Trimming took 4 bases from V and 1 from J; bases not matched to a gene: 12. This CDR3 has 17 amino acids. The CDR3 DNA sequence: TGTGCCAGCAGCCCGAGGGGGATGGACAGGGCGAACACTGAAGCTTTCTTT. Translation: CASSPRGMDRANTEAFF.

The table lists this clonotype with a few counts. This sequence joins TRBV7-6 and TRBJ1-3; D unresolved. Germline lookup yields CDR1 SGHVS and CDR2 FNYEAQ. The CDR3 consists of 14 residues. Trimming shortened V by 0 bases and J by 1 base, and 4 bases separated the two germline ends. The CDR3 DNA is TGTGCCAGCAGCTTAGCCAGGTCTGGAAACACCATATATTTT. It encodes CASSLARSGNTIYF.

The genes are TRBV29-1 and TRBJ2-1; 8 bases are a match to TRBD1. The CDR3 has 15 amino acids. From germline, CDR1 is SQVTM and CDR2 ANQGSEA. J gave up 12 bases and V 1 base, and 14 bases lay outside the gene matches. The DNA for the CDR3 is TGCAGCGTTGAAGGGGTGACAGGGGACAAGCTAGGGCAGTTCTTC. It translates to CSVEGVTGDKLGQFF.

CDR3 amino acids: CASSLVGSGPYEQYF. Written as DNA, the CDR3 is TGTGCCAGCAGCTTGGTCGGTAGCGGACCCTACGAGCAGTACTTC. The chain carries TRBV5-5 and TRBJ2-7; maybe TRBD2 (6 bases). This CDR3 has 15 amino acids. V gave up 0 bases and J gave up 2 bases, with 12 bases separating them. CDR1 and CDR2 (germline): SGHKS, YYEKEE (reference sequence). Complete variable domain (other parts from reference TRBV5-5 and TRBJ2-7): DAGVTQSPTHLIKTRGQQVTLRCSPISGHKSVSWYQQVLGQGPQFIFQYYEKEERGRGNFPDRFSARQFPNYSSELNVNALLLGDSALYLCASSLVGSGPYEQYFGPGTRLTVT.

The chain combines TRBV2 with TRBJ1-5; TRBD1 might be the D (6 bases). Trimming removed 4 bases at V and 6 bases at J, with 13 bases between. The CDR3 spans 14 residues. Germline V gene sequence: CDR1 SNHLY, CDR2 FYNNEI. This CDR3 reads CASSAGTSGQPQHF. The CDR3 nucleotides are TGTGCCAGCAGTGCCGGGACATCCGGTCAGCCCCAGCATTTT.

The V call is TRBV7-2, the J call TRBJ2-5; 7 bases agree with TRBD2. The V segment lost 6 bases and the J segment 0 bases; nucleotides outside the gene matches: 4. Per germline, CDR1 SGHTA and CDR2 FQGNSA. The length of the CDR3 is 14 residues. CDR3 in amino acids: CASRRTSDQETQYF. For the CDR3, the DNA is TGTGCCAGCAGACGAACTAGCGACCAAGAGACCCAGTACTTC.